This T cell receptor beta chain was recovered during a study of cytomegalovirus exposure and HLA in healthy donors. Study findings and constraints: Earlier results showed most TCR beta V segments being productive about 87% or about 30% of the time. HLA restriction was apparent for most CMV-associated TCR beta chains in a later analysis.

The PCR contained 60 Vbeta and 13 Jbeta primers. Clones were sequenced by immunoSEQ multiplex PCR, and TCRdb holds only the in-frame ones, with some missing. The data contain more than 95,000 clones, more than 15% of them singletons. This clone has a handful of counts. Its antigen remains unknown. The sequencing sample was made of PBMCs. This sequence was found in a female donor in good health and CMV-seropositive.

For the CDR3, the DNA is TGTGCCAGCAGCTTGATGGGAGGGAGGGGCGAGCAGTACTTC. Translated, it gives CASSLMGGRGEQYF. This chain joins TRBV5-4 and TRBJ2-7; 7 nucleotides line up with TRBD2. Germline-derived CDR1 and CDR2 are SGHNT and YYREEE (reference sequence). CDR3 length: 14 residues. Trimming took 1 base from V and 6 from J; bases not matched to a gene: 7.